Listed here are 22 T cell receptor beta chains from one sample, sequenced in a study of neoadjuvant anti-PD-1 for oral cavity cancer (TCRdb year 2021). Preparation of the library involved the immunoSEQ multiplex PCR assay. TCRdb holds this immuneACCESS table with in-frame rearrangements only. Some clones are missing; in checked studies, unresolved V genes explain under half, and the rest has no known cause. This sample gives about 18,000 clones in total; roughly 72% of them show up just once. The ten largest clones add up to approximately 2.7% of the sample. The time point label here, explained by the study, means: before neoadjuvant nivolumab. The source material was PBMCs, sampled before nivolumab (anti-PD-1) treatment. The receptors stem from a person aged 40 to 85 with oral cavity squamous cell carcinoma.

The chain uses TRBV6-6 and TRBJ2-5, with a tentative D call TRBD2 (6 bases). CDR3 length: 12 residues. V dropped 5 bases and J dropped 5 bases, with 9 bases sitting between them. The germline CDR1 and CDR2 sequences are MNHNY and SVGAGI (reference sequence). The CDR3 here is CASSSLAETQYF. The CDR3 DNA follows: TGTGCCAGCAGTAGCCTAGCGGAGACCCAGTACTTC.

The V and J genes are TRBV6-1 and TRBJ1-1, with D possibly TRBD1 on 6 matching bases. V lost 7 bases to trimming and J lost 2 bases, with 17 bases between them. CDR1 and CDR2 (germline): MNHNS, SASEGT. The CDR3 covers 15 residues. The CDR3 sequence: CASMDRMFLNTEAFF. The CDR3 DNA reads TGTGCCAGCATGGACAGAATGTTCCTTAACACTGAAGCTTTCTTT.

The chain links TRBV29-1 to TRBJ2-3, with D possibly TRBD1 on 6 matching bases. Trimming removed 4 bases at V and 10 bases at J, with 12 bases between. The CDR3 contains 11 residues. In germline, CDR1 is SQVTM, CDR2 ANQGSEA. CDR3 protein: CSVGEGTSQYF. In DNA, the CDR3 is TGCAGCGTTGGCGAGGGGACATCGCAGTATTTT.

This chain's CDR3 is CASSSEGANEKLFF. CDR3 DNA sequence: TGCGCCAGCAGCTCCGAGGGGGCTAATGAAAAACTGTTTTTT. The chain joins TRBV5-1 to TRBJ1-4, with D possibly being TRBD1 (6 bases). Trimming stripped 3 bases from V and 3 bases from J, with 9 bases between. Looked up from germline, CDR1 is SGHRS and CDR2 is YFSETQ. The CDR3 has 14 residues.

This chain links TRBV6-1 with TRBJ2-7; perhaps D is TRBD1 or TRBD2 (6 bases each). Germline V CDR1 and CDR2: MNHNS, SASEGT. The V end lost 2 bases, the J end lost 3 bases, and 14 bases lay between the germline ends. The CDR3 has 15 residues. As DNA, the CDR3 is TGTGCCAGCAGTGAAACTCGGGGGACATACTACGAGCAGTACTTC. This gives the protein CASSETRGTYYEQYF.

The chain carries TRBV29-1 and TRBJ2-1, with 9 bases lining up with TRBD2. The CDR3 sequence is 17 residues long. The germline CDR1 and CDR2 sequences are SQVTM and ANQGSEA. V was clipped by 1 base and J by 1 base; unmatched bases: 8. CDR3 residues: CSVEGSSGTSSYNEQFF. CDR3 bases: TGCAGCGTTGAAGGTTCTAGCGGGACCTCGTCCTACAATGAGCAGTTCTTC.

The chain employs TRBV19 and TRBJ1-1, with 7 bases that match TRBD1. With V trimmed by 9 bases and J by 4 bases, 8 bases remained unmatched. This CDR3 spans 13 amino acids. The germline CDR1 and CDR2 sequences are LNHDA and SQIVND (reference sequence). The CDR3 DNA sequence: TGTGCCAGCCGGCAAGGGGGCGTCACTGAAGCTTTCTTT. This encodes CASRQGGVTEAFF.

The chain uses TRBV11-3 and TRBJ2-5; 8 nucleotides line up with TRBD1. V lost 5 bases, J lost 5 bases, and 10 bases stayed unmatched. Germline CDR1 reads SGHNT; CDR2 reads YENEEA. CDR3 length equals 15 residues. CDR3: CASSDGQGRGETQYF. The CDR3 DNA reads TGTGCCAGCAGCGACGGACAGGGCAGGGGGGAGACCCAGTACTTC.

The CDR3 DNA reads as TGTGCCAGCAGCGTAGGGGGGACGGCGGGGACCGGGGAGCTGTTTTTT. Residues: CASSVGGTAGTGELFF. This rearrangement joins TRBV9 to TRBJ2-2; D perhaps matches TRBD2 (6 bases). Germline CDR1 reads SGDLS; CDR2 reads YYNGEE. Trimming pared 0 bases from V and 5 bases from J, leaving 14 bases between. This CDR3 is built from 16 residues.

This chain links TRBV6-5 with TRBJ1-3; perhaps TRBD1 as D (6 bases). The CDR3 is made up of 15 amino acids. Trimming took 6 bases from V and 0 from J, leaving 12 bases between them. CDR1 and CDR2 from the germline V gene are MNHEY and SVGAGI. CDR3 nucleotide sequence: TGTGCCAGCAGCCGGGACACCGGCTCTGGAAACACCATATATTTT. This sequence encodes CASSRDTGSGNTIYF.

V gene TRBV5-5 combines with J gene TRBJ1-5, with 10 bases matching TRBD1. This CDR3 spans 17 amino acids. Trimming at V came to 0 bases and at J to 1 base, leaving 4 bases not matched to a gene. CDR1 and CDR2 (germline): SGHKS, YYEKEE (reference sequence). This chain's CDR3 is CASSLGTGGRSNQPQHF. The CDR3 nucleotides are TGTGCCAGCAGCTTGGGGACAGGGGGTAGGAGCAATCAGCCCCAGCATTTT.

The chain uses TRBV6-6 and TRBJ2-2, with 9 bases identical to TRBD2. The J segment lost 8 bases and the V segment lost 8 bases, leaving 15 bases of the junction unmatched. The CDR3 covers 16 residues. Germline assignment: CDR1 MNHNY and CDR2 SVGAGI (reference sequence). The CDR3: CASRLKTSGPSGELFF. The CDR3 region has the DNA TGTGCCAGCCGCCTGAAGACTAGCGGCCCCTCGGGGGAGCTGTTTTTT.

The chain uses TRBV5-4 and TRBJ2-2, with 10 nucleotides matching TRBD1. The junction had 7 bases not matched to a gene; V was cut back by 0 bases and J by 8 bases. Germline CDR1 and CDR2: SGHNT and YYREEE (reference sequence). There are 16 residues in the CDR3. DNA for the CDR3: TGTGCCAGCAGCTTGGCCGACAGGGGGCCATTTGGGGAGCTGTTTTTT. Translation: CASSLADRGPFGELFF.

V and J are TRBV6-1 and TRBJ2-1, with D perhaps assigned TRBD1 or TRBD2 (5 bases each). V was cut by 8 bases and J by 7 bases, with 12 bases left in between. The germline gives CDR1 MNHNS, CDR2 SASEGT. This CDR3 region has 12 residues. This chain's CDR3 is CASGFWGNEQFF. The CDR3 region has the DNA TGTGCCAGCGGCTTTTGGGGGAATGAGCAGTTCTTC.

CDR3 nucleotide sequence: TGTGCCAGCAGCGATCGCTACTCTGGAAACACCATATATTTT. Encoded protein: CASSDRYSGNTIYF. The chain uses TRBV7-2 and TRBJ1-3; D unclear. CDR1 SGHTA and CDR2 FQGNSA come from the germline V gene. This CDR3 spans 14 amino acids. The V end was cut by 5 bases, the J end by 0 bases, with 8 bases between.

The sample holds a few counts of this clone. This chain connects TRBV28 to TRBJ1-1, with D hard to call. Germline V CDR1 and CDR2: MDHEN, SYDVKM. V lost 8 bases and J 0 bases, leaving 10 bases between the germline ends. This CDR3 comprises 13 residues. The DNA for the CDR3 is TGTGCCAGCTTCTCCGGCATGAACACTGAAGCTTTCTTT. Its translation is CASFSGMNTEAFF.

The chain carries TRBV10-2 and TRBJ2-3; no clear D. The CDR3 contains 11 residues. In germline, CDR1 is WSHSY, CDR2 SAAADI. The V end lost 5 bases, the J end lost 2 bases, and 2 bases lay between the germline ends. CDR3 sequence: CASSYTDTQYF. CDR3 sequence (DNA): TGCGCCAGCAGTTACACAGATACGCAGTATTTT.

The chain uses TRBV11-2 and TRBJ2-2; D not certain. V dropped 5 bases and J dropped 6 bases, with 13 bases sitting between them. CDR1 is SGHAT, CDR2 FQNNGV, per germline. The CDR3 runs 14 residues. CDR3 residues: CASSQGSNPGELFF. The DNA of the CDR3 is TGTGCCAGCAGCCAAGGATCTAACCCCGGGGAGCTGTTTTTT.

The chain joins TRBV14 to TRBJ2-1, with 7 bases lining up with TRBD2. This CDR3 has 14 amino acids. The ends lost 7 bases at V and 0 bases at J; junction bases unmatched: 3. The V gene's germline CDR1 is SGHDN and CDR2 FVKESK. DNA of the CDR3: TGTGCCAGCAAGCGGGATGGCTCCTACAATGAGCAGTTCTTC. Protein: CASKRDGSYNEQFF.

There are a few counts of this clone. The CDR3 sequence is CASSAAAEQYF. The CDR3, as DNA: TGTGCCAGCAGTGCGGCCGCCGAGCAGTACTTC. This chain joins TRBV2 and TRBJ2-7; no reliable D call. Germline V CDR1 and CDR2: SNHLY, FYNNEI. This CDR3 region has 11 residues. V was clipped by 4 bases and J by 6 bases, with 7 bases between them.

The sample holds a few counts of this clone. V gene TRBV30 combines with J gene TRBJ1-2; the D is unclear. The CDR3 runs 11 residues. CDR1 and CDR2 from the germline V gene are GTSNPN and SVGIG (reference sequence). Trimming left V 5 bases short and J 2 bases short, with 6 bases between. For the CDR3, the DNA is TGTGCCTGGGTAACGAACTATGGCTACACCTTC. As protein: CAWVTNYGYTF.

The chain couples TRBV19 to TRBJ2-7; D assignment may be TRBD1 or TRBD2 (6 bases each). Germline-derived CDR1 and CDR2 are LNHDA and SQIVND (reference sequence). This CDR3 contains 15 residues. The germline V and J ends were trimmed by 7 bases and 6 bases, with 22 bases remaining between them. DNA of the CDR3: TGTGCCAGTACCCCGGGGGCGGGGCCCACCGGCGAGCAGTACTTC. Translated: CASTPGAGPTGEQYF.